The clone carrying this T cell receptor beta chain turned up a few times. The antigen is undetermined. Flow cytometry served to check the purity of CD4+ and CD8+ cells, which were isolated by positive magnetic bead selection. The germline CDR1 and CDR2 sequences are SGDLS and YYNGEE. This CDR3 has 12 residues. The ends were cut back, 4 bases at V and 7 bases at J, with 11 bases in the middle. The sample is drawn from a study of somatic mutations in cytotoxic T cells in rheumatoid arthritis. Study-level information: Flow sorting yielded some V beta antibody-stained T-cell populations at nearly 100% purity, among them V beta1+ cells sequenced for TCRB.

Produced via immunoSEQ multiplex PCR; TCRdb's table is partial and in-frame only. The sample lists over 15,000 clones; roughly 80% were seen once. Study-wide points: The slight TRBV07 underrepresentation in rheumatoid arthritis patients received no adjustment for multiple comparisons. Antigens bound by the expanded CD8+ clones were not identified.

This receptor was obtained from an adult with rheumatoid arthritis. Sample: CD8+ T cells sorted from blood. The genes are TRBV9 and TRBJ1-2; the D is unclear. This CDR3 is CASSSRPGGYTF. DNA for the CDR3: TGTGCCAGCAGCTCCCGGCCGGGTGGCTACACCTTC.